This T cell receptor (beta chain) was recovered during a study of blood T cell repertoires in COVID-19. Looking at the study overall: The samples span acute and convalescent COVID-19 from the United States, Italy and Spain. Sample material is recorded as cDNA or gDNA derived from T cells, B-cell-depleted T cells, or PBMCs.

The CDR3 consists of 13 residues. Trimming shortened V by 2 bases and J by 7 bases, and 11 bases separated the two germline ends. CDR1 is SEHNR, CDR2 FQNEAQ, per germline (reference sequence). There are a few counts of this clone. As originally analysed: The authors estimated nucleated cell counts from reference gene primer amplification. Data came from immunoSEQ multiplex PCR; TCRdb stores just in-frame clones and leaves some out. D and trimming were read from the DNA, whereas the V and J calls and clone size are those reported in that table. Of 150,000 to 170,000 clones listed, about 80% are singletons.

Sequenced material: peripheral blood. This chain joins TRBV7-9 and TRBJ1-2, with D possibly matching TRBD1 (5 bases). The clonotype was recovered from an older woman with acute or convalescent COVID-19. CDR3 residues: CASSLMAQGGYTF. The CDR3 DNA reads TGTGCCAGCAGCTTAATGGCGCAGGGTGGCTACACCTTC.